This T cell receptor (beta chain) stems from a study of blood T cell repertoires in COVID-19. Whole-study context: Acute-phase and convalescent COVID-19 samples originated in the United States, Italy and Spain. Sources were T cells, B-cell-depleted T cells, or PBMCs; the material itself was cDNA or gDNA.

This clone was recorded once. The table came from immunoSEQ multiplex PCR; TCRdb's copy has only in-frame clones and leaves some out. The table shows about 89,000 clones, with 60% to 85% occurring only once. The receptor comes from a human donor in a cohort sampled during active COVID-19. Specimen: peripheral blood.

Here the CDR3 DNA reads TGTGCCACCAGCAGAGATCAGGCAGGGGGCACTGAAGCTTTCTTT. It encodes CATSRDQAGGTEAFF. The J gene is TRBJ1-1, the V gene TRBV15, with 7 bases identical to TRBD1. The CDR3 loop spans 15 amino acids. J gave up 4 bases and V 0 bases, and 5 bases lay outside the gene matches. The germline gives CDR1 LNHNV, CDR2 YYDKDF (reference sequence).